This T cell receptor (beta chain) was identified in a study of Ad26.COV2.S vaccination and SARS-CoV-2 variants. Study-level information: Into the muscle, Ad26.COV2.S was dosed once or twice, 56 days apart.

With respect to this clone: Its antigen is unidentified.

Germline CDR1 is SGDLS and CDR2 is YYNGEE. V lost 0 bases to trimming and J lost 2 bases, with 5 bases between them. The CDR3 is made up of 13 amino acids. The treatment is: over 15 received Ad26.COV2.S at low or high dose, single or two shots; about 5 received placebo; per-sample allocation not given. Sampling took place 63 days after the first vaccine or placebo injection. SARS-CoV-2 spike from the Wuhan strain was encoded by the vaccine, an Ad26 vector. The repertoire was sequenced with immunoSEQ multiplex PCR; TCRdb's copy has only in-frame clones and lacks some. The table shows hundreds of thousands of clones, with more than 75% occurring only once. Findings and caveats of the study: Similar non-spike TCR breadth was seen in vaccine and placebo recipients.

Sequencing was performed on peripheral blood, taken in a trial of Ad26.COV2.S vaccine versus placebo. This clonotype was sampled from a person between 18 and 59 years old who received the Ad26.COV2.S COVID-19 vaccine or a placebo. J is TRBJ1-2 and V is TRBV9; D gene ambiguous. The CDR3 here is CASSVEGNYGYTF. CDR3 bases: TGTGCCAGCAGCGTAGAGGGCAACTATGGCTACACCTTC.